This record concerns one TCR beta chain sequence. The antigen is undetermined. With a much larger clone just one base away, this may be a read error. The sample is drawn from a study of identical twins. Deletions cut 0 bases from V and 0 bases from J, with 6 bases between. The CDR3 is 15 residues long. Germline-derived CDR1 and CDR2 are SGHRS and YFSETQ. The study, taken as a whole, reports: Where out-of-frame alpha sequences were twin-shared, they showed excess low generation probability. Twins showed weaker excess sharing in their beta out-of-frame sequences.

A universal primer binding site was introduced by template switching. The final cDNA contained unique molecular identifiers. TCRdb processed the 5' RACE reads anew with MiXCR; each CDR3 protein has one entry. Altogether 1.5 million to 2 million distinct CDR3 sequences are present, roughly a third being singletons, with the ten largest covering more than 0.25%. The origin of this receptor is a newborn girl in good health. The sequenced sample was cord blood. The V and J genes are TRBV5-1 and TRBJ1-4; no clear D gene. DNA for the CDR3: TGCGCCAGCAGCTTGGACAGACCAACTAATGAAAAACTGTTTTTT. The encoded protein is CASSLDRPTNEKLFF.